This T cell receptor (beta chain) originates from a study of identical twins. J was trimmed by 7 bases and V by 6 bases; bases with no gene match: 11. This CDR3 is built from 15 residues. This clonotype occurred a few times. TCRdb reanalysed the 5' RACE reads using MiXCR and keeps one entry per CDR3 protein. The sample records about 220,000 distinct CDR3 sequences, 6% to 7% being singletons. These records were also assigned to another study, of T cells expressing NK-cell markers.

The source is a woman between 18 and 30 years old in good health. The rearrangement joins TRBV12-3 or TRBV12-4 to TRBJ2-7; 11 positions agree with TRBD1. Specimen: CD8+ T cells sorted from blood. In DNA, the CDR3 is TGTGCCAGCAGCCTAGGGACAGGGGGTATGGGGGAGCAGTACTTC. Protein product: CASSLGTGGMGEQYF.